Listed below are T cell receptor beta chains from one sample, sequenced in a study of T cell responses to AZD1222 COVID-19 vaccine. Clones were sequenced by immunoSEQ multiplex PCR, and TCRdb holds only the in-frame ones, with some missing. The profile shows approximately 150,000 clones, under 95% of them singletons. Specimen: peripheral blood, collected on day 0 of AZD1222 vaccination. These receptors originate from an adult in good health. The CDR3 runs from the conserved cysteine through the conserved F or W.

V gene	CDR3 length	J gene	CDR3 protein
TRBV13	15	TRBJ2-1	CASSTAGTGIDEQFF
TRBV5-5	14	TRBJ2-5	CASSLGEARETQYF
TRBV12-3/TRBV12-4	11	TRBJ1-1	CASSLKTEAFF
TRBV21-1	16	TRBJ1-2	CASSIPPALLNYGYTF
TRBV27	14	TRBJ1-2	CASSLVGGNYGYTF
TRBV6-6	14	TRBJ1-6	CASSRQGYNSPLHF
TRBV5-4	15	TRBJ2-1	CASSLTSGGYNEQFF
TRBV3-1/TRBV3-2	14	TRBJ2-3	CASSLWSGGNTQYF
TRBV12-3/TRBV12-4	13	TRBJ1-1	CASSFFRGTEAFF
TRBV5-6	17	TRBJ2-7	CASSLGLAGGPPYEQYF
TRBV3-1/TRBV3-2	14	TRBJ2-1	CASSQDPTYNEQFF
TRBV4-3	16	TRBJ2-7	CASSQEPGTGGYEQYF
TRBV5-1	15	TRBJ2-5	CASSLRQGGRETQYF
TRBV7-2	15	TRBJ2-3	CASSSSGSPWDTQYF
TRBV7-9	13	TRBJ2-3	CASSRLAEDTQYF
TRBV7-2	15	TRBJ1-1	CASSLEFFMNTEAFF